The 10 T cell receptor beta chains listed next were all sequenced from one sample in a study of blood T cell repertoires in COVID-19. Only in-frame clones appear in the TCRdb table, and some are missing; sequencing was by immunoSEQ multiplex PCR. The sample shows 350,000 to 400,000 clones, about 86% of them seen only once. The specimen sequenced was peripheral blood. The receptors were sampled from a woman aged 55-70 years with COVID-19, enrolled during active disease.

This chain joins TRBV27 and TRBJ1-4; a possible D gene is TRBD1 (5 bases). Germline V CDR1 and CDR2: MNHEY, SMNVEV (reference sequence). The CDR3 contains 17 residues. Deletions cut 5 bases from V and 0 bases from J, with 16 bases between. As DNA, the CDR3 is TGTGCCAGCAGTCCATATCAAACAGGTGCAACTAATGAAAAACTGTTTTTT. Its translation is CASSPYQTGATNEKLFF.

The genes are TRBV30 and TRBJ1-2; tentative D call: TRBD1 (6 bases). There are 12 residues in the CDR3. Trimming took off 7 bases at V and 8 bases at J, with 17 bases between the two ends. CDR1 and CDR2 from the germline V gene are GTSNPN and SVGIG (reference sequence). The CDR3 here is CASHRDLSGYTF. In nucleotides, the CDR3 is TGTGCCTCTCACAGGGACCTCTCGGGCTACACCTTC.

The V call is TRBV5-5, the J call TRBJ1-1, with 8 nucleotides matching TRBD1. Trimming took 0 bases from V and 1 from J; bases not matched to a gene: 5. There are 16 residues in the CDR3. The germline CDR1 and CDR2 sequences are SGHKS and YYEKEE (reference sequence). CDR3 residues: CASSLAGTGWNTEAFF. Written as DNA, the CDR3 is TGTGCCAGCAGCTTGGCCGGGACAGGTTGGAACACTGAAGCTTTCTTT.

This chain uses TRBV9 with TRBJ2-7; 12 positions match TRBD2. The CDR3 has 18 residues. With 3 bases clipped from V and 3 bases from J, the junction kept 13 bases outside the gene matches. Germline-derived CDR1 and CDR2 are SGDLS and YYNGEE. This chain's CDR3 is CASSEGTSGGFGRYEQYF. As DNA, the CDR3 is TGTGCCAGCAGCGAGGGCACTAGCGGGGGGTTCGGACGCTACGAGCAGTACTTC.

This clone was seen just once. This chain links TRBV9 with TRBJ2-1; TRBD2 matches at 9 bases. The V gene end was trimmed by 2 bases and the J gene end by 6 bases; junction bases not matched to a gene: 6. Germline V CDR1 and CDR2: SGDLS, YYNGEE. CDR3 size: 15 residues. CDR3 loop: CASSVSGGSFNEQFF. The CDR3 DNA reads TGTGCCAGCAGCGTTAGCGGGGGTTCGTTCAATGAGCAGTTCTTC.

This rearrangement joins TRBV19 to TRBJ1-5; D call uncertain. The CDR3 has 14 residues. Germline V gene data show CDR1 as LNHDA and CDR2 as SQIVND (reference sequence). V gave up 5 bases and J gave up 4 bases, with 12 bases separating them. As DNA, the CDR3 is TGTGCCAGTAGTGCGGGCCAAAAAAATCAGCCCCAGCATTTT. Translating gives CASSAGQKNQPQHF.

The gene calls are TRBV2 and TRBJ1-1, with 7 bases aligning to TRBD1. Germline values: CDR1 SNHLY, CDR2 FYNNEI. CDR3 length equals 13 residues. Trimming at V came to 6 bases and at J to 1 base, leaving 2 bases not matched to a gene. CDR3 residues: CASSRQGNTEAFF. CDR3 nucleotide sequence: TGTGCCAGCAGCCGACAGGGGAACACTGAAGCTTTCTTT.

There are a few counts of this clone. This chain uses TRBV6-5 with TRBJ1-6, with D hard to call. Trimming removed 6 bases from V and 10 bases from J, with 19 bases in between. Germline V gene lookup returns CDR1 MNHEY and CDR2 SVGAGI. The CDR3 spans 15 residues. CDR3 nucleotides: TGTGCCAGCAGCCTGGGGTCGAGGGCCCTATCACCCCTCCACTTT. This codes for CASSLGSRALSPLHF.

The chain carries TRBV18 and TRBJ1-2; possibly TRBD1 for D (5 bases). From germline, CDR1 is KGHSH and CDR2 LQKENI. CDR3 size: 14 residues. Trimming cost V 3 bases and J 5 bases, with 13 bases left between them. The CDR3 nucleotides read TGTGCCAGCTCACCCGTAGGGGTGGGGTATGGCTACACCTTC. Protein sequence: CASSPVGVGYGYTF. Full variable domain (missing parts from reference TRBV18 and TRBJ1-2): NAGVMQNPRHLVRRRGQEARLRCSPMKGHSHVYWYRQLPEEGLKFMVYLQKENIIDESGMPKERFSAEFPKEGPSILRIQQVVRGDSAAYFCASSPVGVGYGYTFGSGTRLTVV.

The rearrangement joins TRBV5-1 to TRBJ2-1, with TRBD1 matching over 7 bases. Germline assignment: CDR1 SGHRS and CDR2 YFSETQ. The CDR3 sequence is 15 residues long. The ends lost 5 bases at V and 2 bases at J; junction bases unmatched: 7. The CDR3 region has the DNA TGCGCCAGCAGTACCCAGGGGGAGACCTACAATGAGCAGTTCTTC. Translation: CASSTQGETYNEQFF.